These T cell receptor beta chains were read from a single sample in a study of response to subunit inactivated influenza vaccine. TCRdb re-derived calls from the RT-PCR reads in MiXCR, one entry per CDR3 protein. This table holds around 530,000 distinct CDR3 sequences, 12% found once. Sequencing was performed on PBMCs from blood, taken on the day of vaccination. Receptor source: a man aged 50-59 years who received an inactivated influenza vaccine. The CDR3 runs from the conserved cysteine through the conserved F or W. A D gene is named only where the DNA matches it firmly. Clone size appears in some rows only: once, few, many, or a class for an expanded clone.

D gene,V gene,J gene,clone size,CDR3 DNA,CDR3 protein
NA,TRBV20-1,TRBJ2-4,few,TGCAGTGCTCCCCCGAATGGGAAAAACATTCAGTACTTC,CSAPPNGKNIQYF
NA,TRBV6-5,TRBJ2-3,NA,TGTGCCAGCAGTTACGCCAGTCTCCCTAGCACAGATACGCAGTATTTT,CASSYASLPSTDTQYF
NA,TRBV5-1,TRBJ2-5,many,TGCGCCAGCAGCTCGGACACGGTCTTTGAGACCCAGTACTTC,CASSSDTVFETQYF
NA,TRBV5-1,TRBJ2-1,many,TGCGCCAGCAGCTTGGCCCGTATTAGCTCCTACAATGAGCAGTTCTTC,CASSLARISSYNEQFF
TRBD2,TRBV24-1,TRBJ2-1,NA,TGTGCCACCAGTGATTTGGGGGCGGGGGGATCCAATGAGCAGTTCTTC,CATSDLGAGGSNEQFF
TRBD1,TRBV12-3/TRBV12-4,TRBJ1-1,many,TGTGCCAGCAGTGTACAGGGGCGGGACACTGAAGCTTTCTTT,CASSVQGRDTEAFF
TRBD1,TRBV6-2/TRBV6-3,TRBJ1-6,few,TGTGCCAGCAGTACACGGACAGGGGGGTCCACGCCGCCCCTCCACTTT,CASSTRTGGSTPPLHF
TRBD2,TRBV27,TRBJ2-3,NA,TGTGCCAGCAGTTTAAGAGCTTGGTCTAGCGGGGGGGCTACAGATACGCAGTATTTT,CASSLRAWSSGGATDTQYF
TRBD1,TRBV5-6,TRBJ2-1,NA,TGTGCCAGCAGCTTACAGGGGGTGGTCAATGAGCAGTTCTTC,CASSLQGVVNEQFF
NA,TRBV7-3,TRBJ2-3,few,TGTGCCAGCAGCCTGGACCTAACCGCAGATACGCAGTATTTT,CASSLDLTADTQYF
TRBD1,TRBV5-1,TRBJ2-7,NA,TGCGCCAGCAGCTATGCACAGGGGGTTGGCAACGAGCAGTACTTC,CASSYAQGVGNEQYF
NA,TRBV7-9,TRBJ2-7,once,TGTGCCAGCAGCTTAAGCCGGGACATCCACGAGCAGTACTTC,CASSLSRDIHEQYF
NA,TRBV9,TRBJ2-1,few,TGTGCCAGCAGCGTAGGGCAGGGAAGTTCTTTTGTTGGAGGGCCGTACTATGAGCAGTTCTTC,CASSVGQGSSFVGGPYYEQFF
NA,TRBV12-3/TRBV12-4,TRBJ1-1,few,TGTGCCAGCAGCTGGGGCTCAGGGAACACTGAAGCTTTCTTT,CASSWGSGNTEAFF
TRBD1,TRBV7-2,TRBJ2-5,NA,TGTGCCAGCAGCTTCCAACAGGGGGCGCGGGAGACCCAGTACTTC,CASSFQQGARETQYF
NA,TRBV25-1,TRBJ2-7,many,TGTGCCAGCAGTGAATCGGGATACGAGCAGTACTTC,CASSESGYEQYF
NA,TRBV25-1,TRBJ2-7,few,TGTGCCAGCAGTGAATGGTTCGTGGGGAGGATCTACGAGCAGTACTTC,CASSEWFVGRIYEQYF
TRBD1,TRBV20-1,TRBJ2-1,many,TGCAGTGCCGGACCCCTGGGACAGGGGATTAGAGATGAGCAGTTCTTC,CSAGPLGQGIRDEQFF
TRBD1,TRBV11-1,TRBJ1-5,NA,TGTGCCAGCAGCCTTGGACAGGGGCGATTTTATAGCAATCAGCCCCAGCATTTT,CASSLGQGRFYSNQPQHF
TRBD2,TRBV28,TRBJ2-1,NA,TGTGCCAGCAGGGGACTAGCGTCCTATGAGGAGCAGTTCTTC,CASRGLASYEEQFF
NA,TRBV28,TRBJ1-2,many,TGTGCCAGCAGCCGCCAGGGCTTTAACTATGGCTACACCTTC,CASSRQGFNYGYTF
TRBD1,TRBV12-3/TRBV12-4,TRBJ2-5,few,TGTGCCAGCCTAACCACGTTGCAGGGGGCGCGGGAGACCCAGTACTTC,CASLTTLQGARETQYF
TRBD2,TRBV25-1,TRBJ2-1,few,TGTGCCAGCAGTCAAGCGGGAGAGACCTACAATGAGCAGTTCTTC,CASSQAGETYNEQFF
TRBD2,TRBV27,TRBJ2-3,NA,TGTGCCAGCAGTTTACGACTAGCTGCAGATACGCAGTATTTT,CASSLRLAADTQYF
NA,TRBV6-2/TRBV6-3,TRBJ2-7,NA,TGTGCCAGCAGTTACCCTAGGTCGGGGATGGTCACCTACGAGCAGTACTTC,CASSYPRSGMVTYEQYF
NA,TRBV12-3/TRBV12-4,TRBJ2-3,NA,TGTGCCAGCTTGGCGGGTCGAGACACAGATACGCAGTATTTT,CASLAGRDTDTQYF
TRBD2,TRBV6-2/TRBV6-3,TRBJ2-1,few,TGTGCCAGCAGTTACTCGTGGCTAGCGGGCTCCTACAATGAGCAGTTCTTC,CASSYSWLAGSYNEQFF
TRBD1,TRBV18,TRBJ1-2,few,TGTGCCAGCTCACCGACAGGGAGTTCAGCTAACTATGGCTACACCTTC,CASSPTGSSANYGYTF
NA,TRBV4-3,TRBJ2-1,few,TGCGCCAGCAGCCAAGGAACAGTCTCCTACAATGAGCAGTTCTTC,CASSQGTVSYNEQFF
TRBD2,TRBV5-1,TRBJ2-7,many,TGCGCCAGCAGCTCGACACCCCCCGGGGAGCGGGGCCATCTGAACTTC,CASSSTPPGERGHLNF
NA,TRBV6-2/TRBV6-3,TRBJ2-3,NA,TGTGCCAGCATACGGGATATCGATAGCACAGATACGCAGTATTTT,CASIRDIDSTDTQYF
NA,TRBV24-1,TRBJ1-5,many,TGTGCCACCAGTGGGTCGGATTATCAGCCCCAGCATTTT,CATSGSDYQPQHF
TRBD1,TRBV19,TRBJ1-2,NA,TGTGCCAGTACCCCGGGACAGGCGGCCTACACCTTC,CASTPGQAAYTF
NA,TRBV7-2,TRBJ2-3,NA,TGTGCCAGCAGCTTCGGACTAAGGGGCGGGCAGTATTTT,CASSFGLRGGQYF
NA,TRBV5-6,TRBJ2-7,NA,TGTGCCAGCAGCACTTTCTACGAGCAGTACTTC,CASSTFYEQYF
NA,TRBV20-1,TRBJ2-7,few,TGCAGTGCTAGAGATTCGGGCGGGCCCGGACCATCCTACGAGCAGTACTTC,CSARDSGGPGPSYEQYF
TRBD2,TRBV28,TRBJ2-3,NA,TGTGCCAGCAGTGGACTAGCGCCCGTCGTAGATACGCAGTATTTT,CASSGLAPVVDTQYF
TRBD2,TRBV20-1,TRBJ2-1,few,TGCAGTGCCTCCCCAGACATACGGGGGGGCCTCAATGAGCAGTTCTTC,CSASPDIRGGLNEQFF
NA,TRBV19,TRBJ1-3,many,TGTGCCAGTAGTACCCGACTGGGCAAAAGAAACACCATATATTTT,CASSTRLGKRNTIYF
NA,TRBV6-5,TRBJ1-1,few,TGTGCCAGCAGTTACAGGGGGGACCTCATGAACACTGAAGCTTTCTTT,CASSYRGDLMNTEAFF
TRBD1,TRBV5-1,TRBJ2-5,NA,TGCGCCAGCCCCGATGACGGACGGACAGGGGGTAGGAAAGAGACCCAGTACTTC,CASPDDGRTGGRKETQYF
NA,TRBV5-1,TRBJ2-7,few,TGCGCCAGCAGCTACGGCCACAGGACCTCCTACGAGCAGTACTTC,CASSYGHRTSYEQYF
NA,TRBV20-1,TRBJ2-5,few,TGCAGTGCTACTGACCCTTTTGAGTGGTACCAAGAGACCCAGTACTTC,CSATDPFEWYQETQYF
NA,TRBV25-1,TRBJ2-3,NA,TGTGCCAGCAGTGCCCACCGGGAGTACACAGATACGCAGTATTTT,CASSAHREYTDTQYF
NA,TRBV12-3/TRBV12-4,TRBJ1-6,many,TGTGCCAGCAGAGACATGCCGAGGCCCCTCCACTTT,CASRDMPRPLHF
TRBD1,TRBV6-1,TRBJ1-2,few,TGTGCCAGCAGGGGGGGGACAGGGGGCGACTATGGCTACACCTTC,CASRGGTGGDYGYTF
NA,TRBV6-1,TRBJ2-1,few,TGTGCCAGCAGGTGGGGGGCCGGAGTTGAGCAGTTCTTC,CASRWGAGVEQFF
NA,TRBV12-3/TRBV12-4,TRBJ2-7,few,TGTGCCAGCGGCAACCTTGACAGAGACTACGAGCAGTACTTC,CASGNLDRDYEQYF
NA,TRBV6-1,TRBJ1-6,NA,TGTGCCATTAACTCCGGGACGGCTAATTCACCCCTCCACTTT,CAINSGTANSPLHF
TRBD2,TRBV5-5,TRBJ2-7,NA,TGTGCCAGCAGCTTGGACGCGGGAGTCAACTACGAGCAGTACTTC,CASSLDAGVNYEQYF
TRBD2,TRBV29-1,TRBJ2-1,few,TGCAGCGTCAGTTCTAGCGGGAGCTCCTACAATGAGCAGTTCTTC,CSVSSSGSSYNEQFF
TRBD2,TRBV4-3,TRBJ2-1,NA,TGCGCCAGCAGCCAACGGACTAGCCCGAGGGGTGAGCAGTTCTTC,CASSQRTSPRGEQFF
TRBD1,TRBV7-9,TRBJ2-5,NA,TGTGCCAGCAGCGACAGGGGTCAAGAGACCCAGTACTTC,CASSDRGQETQYF
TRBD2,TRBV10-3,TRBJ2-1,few,TGTGCCATCAACCTCGGGACGCGGGAGGGAGAGCAGTTCTTC,CAINLGTREGEQFF
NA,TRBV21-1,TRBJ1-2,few,TGTGCCAGCAGCAATCGGGGACGCTATGGCTACACCTTC,CASSNRGRYGYTF